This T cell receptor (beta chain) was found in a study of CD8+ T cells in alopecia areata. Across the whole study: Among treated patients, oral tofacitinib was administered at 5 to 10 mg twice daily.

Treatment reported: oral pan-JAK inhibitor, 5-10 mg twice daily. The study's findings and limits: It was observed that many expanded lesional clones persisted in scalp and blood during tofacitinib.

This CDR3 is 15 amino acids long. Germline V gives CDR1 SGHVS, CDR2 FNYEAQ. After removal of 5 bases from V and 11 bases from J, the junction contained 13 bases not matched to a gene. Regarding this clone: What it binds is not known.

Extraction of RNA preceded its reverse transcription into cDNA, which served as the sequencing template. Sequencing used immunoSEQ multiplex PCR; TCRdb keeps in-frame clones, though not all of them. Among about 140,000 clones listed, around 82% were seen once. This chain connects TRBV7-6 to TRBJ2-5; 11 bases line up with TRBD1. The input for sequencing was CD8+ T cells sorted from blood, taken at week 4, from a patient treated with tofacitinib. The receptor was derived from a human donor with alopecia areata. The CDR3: CASSPWTGGSPEQYF. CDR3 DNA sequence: TGTGCCAGCAGCCCCTGGACAGGGGGCTCACCGGAGCAGTACTTC.